This TCR beta chain appears in the sequencing data of a study of cytomegalovirus exposure and HLA in healthy donors. Study-level findings and limits: In vitro assays verified that a few CMV-associated chains recognized CMV antigens specifically.

TCRdb keeps only in-frame clones here, not all; method: immunoSEQ multiplex PCR. Of some 110,000 clones detected, approximately 89% appear once; the ten largest clones hold about 1.8%. The CDR3 runs 14 residues. Germline lookup yields CDR1 MNHEY and CDR2 SVGAGI. Trimming removed 4 bases at V and 4 bases at J, with 11 bases between. A word on this clone: What it binds is not known.

This chain uses TRBV6-5 with TRBJ1-5, with a weak D call TRBD1 (5 bases). This TCR was recovered from a man between 18 and 29 years old in good health and CMV-seronegative. Sequenced: PBMCs. The DNA for the CDR3 is TGTGCCAGCAGTTCCTTTCGGGGGAATCAGCCCCAGCATTTT. Protein product: CASSSFRGNQPQHF.